A single sample gave rise to the 5 T cell receptor beta chains below, sequenced in a study of regulatory T cells in long-lasting Graves disease. As to time point: newly diagnosed GD, antithyroid drugs for less than 3 months. Isolated PBMC RNA provided the starting material for the TCR library. The TCR beta library used iRepertoire HTBI primers with Arm-PCR amplification of CDR3. TCRdb ran MiXCR on the multiplex PCR reads and lists one entry per CDR3 protein. The sample contains about 610,000 distinct CDR3 sequences, 15% to 20% of which appear only once. These data are also associated with another study on T cells in Graves' hyperthyroidism and ophthalmopathy.

Sequenced material: peripheral blood mononuclear cells (PBMCs), taken at new diagnosis, from a patient treated with antithyroid drugs. All receptors derive from a man between 18 and 35 years old with Graves disease.

This chain uses TRBV7-9 with TRBJ1-2; TRBD1 is a possible D gene (6 bases). Trimming cost V 1 base and J 6 bases, with 15 bases left between them. Germline-derived CDR1 and CDR2 are SEHNR and FQNEAQ (reference sequence). CDR3 size: 15 residues. CDR3 bases: TGTGCCAGCAGCTTAGATTATACAGGGCAGGATGGCTACACCTTC. It translates to CASSLDYTGQDGYTF.

This clonotype appeared many times. This sequence joins TRBV3-1 and TRBJ2-7; perhaps TRBD2 as D (6 bases). Deletions cut 1 base from V and 3 bases from J, with 10 bases between. The germline V gene encodes CDR1 LGHDT and CDR2 YNNKEL (reference sequence). This CDR3 is 14 amino acids long. In DNA, the CDR3 is TGTGCCAGCAGCCAAGGACTAGTTCTCTACGAGCAGTACTTC. Translating gives CASSQGLVLYEQYF.

A remark on this clonotype: One end of the junction varies from germline; a read error may be responsible. The chain couples TRBV10-3 to TRBJ1-2, with TRBD1 identical over 10 bases. CDR1 and CDR2 (germline): ENHRY, SYGVKD. CDR3 length: 15 amino acids. In nucleotides, the CDR3 is TGTGCCGTCAGTGAGTCAGGGACAGGGGATGATGGCTACACCTTC. Protein: CAVSESGTGDDGYTF.

The J gene is TRBJ2-1, the V gene TRBV5-1; 7 bases match TRBD2. Trimming took 4 bases from V and 0 from J; bases not matched to a gene: 7. This CDR3 is built from 16 residues. Germline lookup yields CDR1 SGHRS and CDR2 YFSETQ. This CDR3 reads CASSPGPGGSYNEQFF. In DNA, the CDR3 is TGCGCCAGCAGCCCCGGGCCGGGGGGCTCCTACAATGAGCAGTTCTTC.

This clonotype showed up many times. CDR3 amino acids: CASSLVREKNEQFF. CDR3 DNA: TGTGCCAGCAGCTTAGTACGGGAGAAAAATGAGCAGTTCTTC. The chain has TRBV11-2 and TRBJ2-1; maybe TRBD2 (6 bases). Trimming cost V 1 base and J 7 bases, with 11 bases left between them. Per the germline V gene, CDR1 is SGHAT and CDR2 is FQNNGV. CDR3 length: 14 amino acids.